Here is one TCR beta chain with its context. J gave up 7 bases and V 4 bases, and 10 bases lay outside the gene matches. CDR1 SGHAT and CDR2 FQNNGV come from the germline V gene. The CDR3 is made up of 17 amino acids. The table came from immunoSEQ multiplex PCR; TCRdb's copy has only in-frame clones and leaves some out. Of about 62,000 clones in the sample, under 90% are singletons; the top ten hold 4% to 5.5%. The record originates from a study of technical replicates of blood from four donors. Specimen: PBMCs. The receptor was isolated from a human donor in good health. Some clones in this sample may be carry-over from other donors' samples. The chain couples TRBV11-2 to TRBJ2-1; 13 bases are shared with TRBD2. This chain's CDR3 is CASSSLRTSGRGNEQFF. DNA for the CDR3: TGTGCCAGCAGCTCCCTTAGGACTAGCGGGAGAGGGAATGAGCAGTTCTTC.